This T cell receptor (beta chain) was captured by sequencing in a study of blood T cell repertoires in COVID-19. Study context: Collection of acute and convalescent COVID-19 samples took place in the United States, Italy and Spain.

The CDR3 loop spans 16 amino acids. CDR1 and CDR2 from the germline V gene are KGHSH and LQKENI. V shed 3 bases and J shed 5 bases, with 17 bases lying between them. Original handling: Amplification with reference gene primers provided the estimates of nucleated cell counts. The method was immunoSEQ multiplex PCR; TCRdb's version includes in-frame clones alone and lacks a portion of them. That table gives V, J and clone size, and the DNA gave D and trimming. The sample consists of about 200,000 clones, around four fifths of them appearing once. This rearrangement joins TRBV18 to TRBJ1-5; D may be TRBD1 (5 bases). Input material: peripheral blood. The TCR comes from a man in his forties with acute or convalescent COVID-19. CDR3 bases: TGTGCCAGCTCACCCTACGGGAGGGGTGGCGATCAGCCCCAGCATTTT. It is translated as CASSPYGRGGDQPQHF.